Below are 21 T cell receptor beta chains sequenced from a single sample in a study of T cells after yellow fever vaccination. TCRdb reprocessed the 5' RACE reads via MiXCR and lists one record per CDR3 protein. This table holds around 530,000 distinct CDR3 sequences, approximately 16% found once. The specimen was PBMCs, collected less than 6 days after the first yellow fever vaccination. The source is a man between 18 and 29 years old who received the YFV17D yellow fever vaccine.

As DNA, the CDR3 is TGTGCCAGCAGTTCCGCGACGACAGAAACTAATGAAAAACTGTTTTTT. It translates to CASSSATTETNEKLFF. The chain recombines TRBV6-5 with TRBJ1-4; perhaps TRBD1 as D (5 bases). The V gene lost 4 bases and the J gene lost 1 base, with 13 bases spanning the gap. Germline loops: CDR1 MNHEY, CDR2 SVGAGI. This CDR3 has 16 residues.

V is TRBV25-1 and J is TRBJ2-3; 8 bases map to TRBD1. The CDR3 extends over 13 amino acids. The ends lost 6 bases at V and 5 bases at J; junction bases unmatched: 4. Germline V gene lookup returns CDR1 MGHDK and CDR2 SYGVNS. The DNA for the CDR3 is TGTGCCAGCAGGCAGGGGGCGGTAGATACGCAGTATTTT. It codes for CASRQGAVDTQYF.

This clonotype was seen more than once but under ten times. For the CDR3, the DNA is TGTGCCAGCAGTTCCGTTGACGAGCAGTACTTC. Protein product: CASSSVDEQYF. The V call is TRBV6-5, the J call TRBJ2-7, with unresolved D. In germline, CDR1 is MNHEY, CDR2 SVGAGI. The V and J ends lost 4 bases and 5 bases respectively, with 6 bases between them. The CDR3 sequence is 11 residues long.

This clonotype was seen repeatedly, ten times or more. The chain couples TRBV20-1 to TRBJ2-7; no firm D call. Deletions cut 3 bases from V and 2 bases from J, with 11 bases between. Germline assignment: CDR1 DFQATT and CDR2 SNEGSKA (reference sequence). The CDR3 has 13 amino acids. Here the CDR3 DNA reads TGCAGTGCTAGTAGTGGGCAGACCTACGAGCAGTACTTC. Protein sequence: CSASSGQTYEQYF.

The sample holds a few counts of this clonotype. The rearrangement uses TRBV20-1 and TRBJ2-7, with D unresolved. The V end lost 0 bases, the J end lost 3 bases, and 12 bases lay between the germline ends. This CDR3 has 14 residues. Germline loops: CDR1 DFQATT, CDR2 SNEGSKA (reference sequence). The CDR3 nucleotides are TGCAGTGCTAGAGAGGCTATAGGCCGCTACGAGCAGTACTTC. It is translated as CSAREAIGRYEQYF.

The chain links TRBV12-3 or TRBV12-4 to TRBJ2-3, with D perhaps assigned TRBD1 or TRBD2 (5 bases each). The CDR3 covers 14 residues. Trimming cost V 3 bases and J 4 bases, with 11 bases left between them. The DNA for the CDR3 is TGTGCCAGCAGTTTCGGGGCGAGTTCAGATACGCAGTATTTT. Amino acids: CASSFGASSDTQYF.

This clonotype showed up just a few times. V is TRBV27 and J is TRBJ2-7, with 9 positions matching TRBD1. The CDR3 length is 17 residues. The germline V gene encodes CDR1 MNHEY and CDR2 SMNVEV (reference sequence). The V gene end was trimmed by 9 bases and the J gene end by 3 bases; junction bases not matched to a gene: 18. CDR3 nucleotides: TGTGCCAGGACGAAAGCGAGGGACAGGGACGACTTCTACGAGCAGTACGTC. This encodes CARTKARDRDDFYEQYV.

The chain uses TRBV5-5 and TRBJ1-3; TRBD1 is a possible D gene (6 bases). CDR1 and CDR2 from the germline V gene are SGHKS and YYEKEE (reference sequence). The germline V and J ends were trimmed by 4 bases and 4 bases, with 18 bases remaining between them. This CDR3 has 16 amino acids. CDR3 in DNA: TGTGCCAGCAGCCCGGGGGGGCAGGCGCCCGGAAACACCATATATTTT. Translating it yields CASSPGGQAPGNTIYF.

This clonotype appeared many times. This sequence joins TRBV5-1 and TRBJ2-1, with D possibly TRBD1 on 6 matching bases. The CDR3 covers 13 residues. V was shortened by 4 bases and J by 5 bases, with 10 bases between the two germline ends. Per germline, CDR1 SGHRS and CDR2 YFSETQ. DNA for the CDR3: TGCGCCAGCAGCGACAGGACGGACAATGAGCAGTTCTTC. Protein product: CASSDRTDNEQFF.

This clonotype was counted only a few times. This rearrangement joins TRBV6-5 to TRBJ2-7, with TRBD1 matching 8 bases. V lost 2 bases and J lost 11; bases outside the gene matches: 5. Germline CDR1 and CDR2: MNHEY and SVGAGI. The CDR3 runs 12 residues. As DNA, the CDR3 is TGTGCCAGCAGTTACCTGGGACAGGAGGAGTACTTC. Translating it yields CASSYLGQEEYF.

The sample holds a few counts of this clonotype. The gene calls are TRBV5-1 and TRBJ2-7; tentatively, D is TRBD1 (5 bases). V was pared by 4 bases and J by 4 bases, with 12 bases between. In germline, CDR1 is SGHRS, CDR2 YFSETQ. The CDR3 extends over 13 amino acids. CDR3 loop: CASSHLTGYEQYF. CDR3 DNA sequence: TGCGCCAGCAGCCACCTTACAGGTTACGAGCAGTACTTC.

The genes are TRBV12-3 or TRBV12-4 and TRBJ2-2; D uncertain. The CDR3 loop spans 14 amino acids. V gave up 5 bases and J gave up 4 bases, with 11 bases separating them. Here the CDR3 reads CASSMDRGTGELFF. CDR3 DNA sequence: TGTGCCAGCAGTATGGACCGAGGCACCGGGGAGCTGTTTTTT.

This clonotype was detected ten times or more. The J gene is TRBJ1-5, the V gene TRBV9, with D uncertain. V was shortened by 0 bases and J by 0 bases, with 7 bases between the two germline ends. Per the germline V gene, CDR1 is SGDLS and CDR2 is YYNGEE. The CDR3 loop spans 15 amino acids. In nucleotides, the CDR3 is TGTGCCAGCAGCGTAGGGGGTAATAGCAATCAGCCCCAGCATTTT. It encodes CASSVGGNSNQPQHF.

The chain recombines TRBV5-5 with TRBJ2-7; 8 bases map to TRBD1. In germline, CDR1 is SGHKS, CDR2 YYEKEE (reference sequence). The length of the CDR3 is 14 residues. V shed 3 bases and J 3 bases; nucleotides not matched to a gene: 5. The CDR3 spells CASSYGQGDYEQYF. In DNA form, the CDR3 reads TGTGCCAGCAGCTACGGACAGGGCGACTACGAGCAGTACTTC.

At least ten counts were recorded for this clonotype. The gene calls are TRBV27 and TRBJ1-5; D gene uncertain. The V gene's germline CDR1 is MNHEY and CDR2 SMNVEV (reference sequence). The V and J ends lost 4 bases and 7 bases respectively, with 17 bases between them. The CDR3 sequence is 15 residues long. CDR3 nucleotides: TGTGCCAGCAGTTCAATAAACGGGGTCGGGCAGCCCCAGCATTTT. The encoded protein is CASSSINGVGQPQHF.

V gene TRBV4-1 combines with J gene TRBJ1-2, with D hard to call. V was clipped by 1 base and J by 2 bases, with 11 bases between them. Germline assignment: CDR1 MGHRA and CDR2 YSYEKL. The CDR3 totals 15 residues. CDR3 DNA: TGCGCCAGCAGCCAAGGAGTGAGGCCCAACTATGGCTACACCTTC. This sequence encodes CASSQGVRPNYGYTF.

This clonotype occurred a few times. The rearrangement joins TRBV6-1 to TRBJ2-5; 7 bases line up with TRBD1. This CDR3 has 15 residues. With V trimmed by 6 bases and J by 2 bases, 9 bases remained unmatched. Germline assignment: CDR1 MNHNS and CDR2 SASEGT. CDR3 nucleotide sequence: TGTGCCAGCAGGGCCAACCGGGACAGACAAGAGACCCAGTACTTC. Translated: CASRANRDRQETQYF.

This clonotype occurred a few times. This chain uses TRBV14 with TRBJ1-1, with D hard to call. The V end lost 4 bases, the J end lost 1 base, and 10 bases lay between the germline ends. Germline V gene lookup returns CDR1 SGHDN and CDR2 FVKESK. The CDR3 runs 14 residues. CDR3 residues: CASSPDGRNTEAFF. The CDR3 coding sequence is TGTGCCAGCAGCCCGGACGGCCGGAACACTGAAGCTTTCTTT.

The chain combines TRBV6-5 with TRBJ2-4; 10 nucleotides match TRBD2. V lost 4 bases and J lost 5; bases outside the gene matches: 5. In germline, CDR1 is MNHEY, CDR2 SVGAGI. CDR3 length: 15 amino acids. Here the CDR3 reads CASSSLTSGQNIQYF. CDR3 DNA sequence: TGTGCCAGCAGTTCCTTGACTAGCGGGCAAAACATTCAGTACTTC.

This clonotype was seen many times. The chain has TRBV6-1 and TRBJ2-3; the match to TRBD1 covers 7 bases. V lost 6 bases, J lost 2 bases, and 8 bases stayed unmatched. CDR1 is MNHNS, CDR2 SASEGT, per germline. CDR3 length: 15 amino acids. CDR3: CASRTGLGDTDTQYF. The CDR3 DNA reads TGTGCCAGCAGGACAGGGTTGGGGGACACAGATACGCAGTATTTT.

This clonotype occurred many times. The chain uses TRBV5-1 and TRBJ1-2; D call uncertain. V was shortened by 2 bases and J by 0 bases, with 8 bases between the two germline ends. The CDR3 sequence is 14 residues long. In germline, CDR1 is SGHRS, CDR2 YFSETQ. The CDR3 loop reads CASSLTEANYGYTF. The CDR3 DNA sequence: TGCGCCAGCAGCTTAACAGAAGCTAACTATGGCTACACCTTC.